This paragraph covers one T cell receptor (beta chain) sequence. Its antigen is still unknown. Germline V gene lookup returns CDR1 SEHNR and CDR2 FQNEAQ (reference sequence). The CDR3 sequence is 15 residues long. The ends lost 5 bases at V and 5 bases at J; junction bases unmatched: 10. These data are taken from a study of shared clonotypes between healthy human individuals. Study in general: A couple of women and a few men aged 18 to 49 made up the donors. For every donor, three CD4 naive, three CD4 memory, two CD8 naive and one CD8 memory plates were used. Whole-study results and caveats: Shared across several donors were 5% to 6% of the naive CD4 clonotypes. Estimated richness values were generally larger in naive subsets than in memory subsets.

The table came from immunoSEQ multiplex PCR; TCRdb's copy has only in-frame clones and leaves some out. This sample yields approximately 2,000,000 clones, of which around 90% are seen a single time; around 0.38% belongs to the top ten. Sequencing used naive CD4+ T cells from PBMCs. The subset is: CD45RA+ positively selected. The origin of this receptor is a man aged 18 to 29 in good health. Some clones in this sample may be carry-over from other donors' samples. The rearrangement links TRBV7-9 to TRBJ2-5, with 8 bases matching TRBD1. In DNA, the CDR3 is TGTGCCAGCAGCGAAAGACAGGGGATCGCGGAGACCCAGTACTTC. Its protein is CASSERQGIAETQYF.